The 13 T cell receptor beta chains below all came from one sample that was sequenced in a study of blood T cell repertoires in COVID-19. Method: immunoSEQ multiplex PCR; TCRdb's copy keeps in-frame clones and lacks some. Seen here are a few hundred thousand clones, around 92% observed once, and the top ten hold 1% to 1.5%. Sequencing was carried out using peripheral blood. The receptor source for this set is a middle-aged man with acute or convalescent COVID-19.

The genes are TRBV6-1 and TRBJ2-7; 8 nucleotides line up with TRBD1. Germline V gene data show CDR1 as MNHNS and CDR2 as SASEGT. Trimming at V came to 4 bases and at J to 0 bases, leaving 8 bases not matched to a gene. CDR3 length: 16 residues. CDR3 protein: CASSGDRGLASYEQYF. The CDR3 region has the DNA TGTGCCAGCAGTGGCGACAGGGGTCTCGCCTCCTACGAGCAGTACTTC.

A single count supports this clone. V and J are TRBV6-5 and TRBJ2-1, with a weak D call TRBD1 (6 bases). V lost 6 bases to trimming and J lost 5 bases, with 11 bases between them. Germline CDR1 reads MNHEY; CDR2 reads SVGAGI. The CDR3 is 13 amino acids. The CDR3 bases are TGTGCCAGCAGCCAGGACAGTCACAATGAGCAGTTCTTC. Its translation: CASSQDSHNEQFF.

The gene calls are TRBV19 and TRBJ2-1; 9 bases are a match to TRBD1. The CDR3 is made up of 16 amino acids. From germline, CDR1 is LNHDA and CDR2 SQIVND (reference sequence). The ends lost 6 bases at V and 0 bases at J; junction bases unmatched: 6. The chain's CDR3 is CASSDSTGGSYNEQFF. As DNA, the CDR3 is TGTGCCAGTAGCGACTCGACAGGGGGCTCCTACAATGAGCAGTTCTTC.

This clone was detected only once. This chain connects TRBV3-1 (or the pseudogene TRBV3-2) to TRBJ2-3; 8 positions match TRBD2. The trim removed 4 bases at V and 1 base at J, leaving 1 base unmatched. The CDR3 length is 14 residues. Germline CDR1 reads LGHDT; CDR2 reads YNNKEL (reference sequence). CDR3 sequence (DNA): TGTGCCAGCAGCCCCGGGGGGGGCACAGATACGCAGTATTTT. Translating gives CASSPGGGTDTQYF.

Comments on this clone: The sample holds other DNA sequences that translate to the same CDR3. The chain couples TRBV6-5 to TRBJ2-7; TRBD1 aligns across 9 bases. This CDR3 has 15 residues. Germline V lookup: CDR1 MNHEY, CDR2 SVGAGI. With 2 bases clipped from V and 0 bases from J, the junction kept 2 bases outside the gene matches. CDR3 DNA sequence: TGTGCCAGCAGTTACGGGACAGGGAGCTCCTACGAGCAGTACTTC. This encodes CASSYGTGSSYEQYF.

V usage is TRBV18 and J usage is TRBJ1-3; D gene uncertain. This CDR3 has 17 residues. V shed 5 bases and J shed 0 bases, with 17 bases lying between them. Germline V gives CDR1 KGHSH, CDR2 LQKENI. The CDR3 bases are TGTGCCAGCTCATACAGTACTCGACGCAACTCTGGAAACACCATATATTTT. Translating it yields CASSYSTRRNSGNTIYF.

This sequence joins TRBV6-4 and TRBJ1-6; D gene ambiguous. This CDR3 comprises 16 residues. The V end was cut by 6 bases, the J end by 4 bases, with 16 bases between. In germline, CDR1 is MRHNA, CDR2 SNTAGT. CDR3 sequence (DNA): TGTGCCAGCAGGGACCACCCCGGAGTGTATAATTCACCCCTCCACTTT. It specifies CASRDHPGVYNSPLHF.

The chain employs TRBV3-1 (or the pseudogene TRBV3-2) and TRBJ2-1; D is perhaps TRBD1 (6 bases). Germline CDR1 reads LGHDT; CDR2 reads YNNKEL (reference sequence). There are 15 residues in the CDR3. Between the trimmed V and J ends, which lost 6 bases and 9 bases, there was a span of 21 bases. This CDR3 is CASRPTGTSSGEQFF. CDR3 sequence (DNA): TGTGCCAGCAGACCTACCGGGACATCTTCGGGTGAGCAGTTCTTC.

Details on this clone: Other DNA sequences in this sample translate to the same CDR3. The rearrangement joins TRBV6-5 to TRBJ1-5, with TRBD1 matching 8 bases. The germline CDR1 and CDR2 sequences are MNHEY and SVGAGI. The CDR3 has 14 residues. The V gene end was trimmed by 5 bases and the J gene end by 6 bases; junction bases not matched to a gene: 6. CDR3 protein: CASSPGQGGQPQHF. Written as DNA, the CDR3 is TGTGCCAGCAGTCCAGGACAGGGCGGTCAGCCCCAGCATTTT.

The rearrangement links TRBV30 to TRBJ1-1; 8 nucleotides line up with TRBD1. CDR1 is GTSNPN and CDR2 is SVGIG in the germline V gene (reference sequence). The CDR3 is 14 amino acids. The V segment lost 5 bases and the J segment 5 bases; nucleotides outside the gene matches: 10. The CDR3 bases are TGTGCCTGGGTGGACCGGACAGGGAGAACTGAAGCTTTCTTT. This codes for CAWVDRTGRTEAFF.

CDR3 DNA: TGTGCCAGCAGCCAAGACTCGACAGGGGCACAGCCCCAGCATTTT. It encodes CASSQDSTGAQPQHF. The chain employs TRBV3-1 (or the pseudogene TRBV3-2) and TRBJ1-5; 8 positions agree with TRBD1. The V segment lost 0 bases and the J segment 7 bases; nucleotides outside the gene matches: 5. This CDR3 comprises 15 residues. Germline V lookup: CDR1 LGHDT, CDR2 YNNKEL (reference sequence).

CDR3 loop: CASSQDRGKAFF. CDR3 nucleotides: TGTGCCAGCAGCCAAGACAGGGGGAAAGCTTTCTTT. This chain links TRBV3-1 (or the pseudogene TRBV3-2) with TRBJ1-1; TRBD1 matches 7 bases. The CDR3 is 12 amino acids. Germline assignment: CDR1 LGHDT and CDR2 YNNKEL (reference sequence). V shed 0 bases, J shed 9 bases, and the junction held 1 base outside the gene matches.

V gene TRBV3-1 (or the pseudogene TRBV3-2) combines with J gene TRBJ1-5; D is possibly TRBD1 (6 bases). This CDR3 is 18 amino acids long. CDR1 is LGHDT and CDR2 is YNNKEL in the germline V gene (reference sequence). V was cut by 0 bases and J by 0 bases, with 15 bases left in between. The CDR3 nucleotides read TGTGCCAGCAGCCAAGAGCATTGGGGGCCCTATAGCAATCAGCCCCAGCATTTT. This encodes CASSQEHWGPYSNQPQHF.